This T cell receptor (beta chain) derives from a study of blood T cell repertoires in COVID-19. V lost 4 bases to trimming and J lost 9 bases; unmatched junction nucleotides: 12. The CDR3 is made up of 15 amino acids. Germline CDR1 reads ENHRY; CDR2 reads SYGVKD. Here immunoSEQ multiplex PCR was the method, and the copy in TCRdb shows in-frame clones only, minus some. The profile shows some 350,000 clones, around 87% of them singletons. The chain is built from TRBV10-3 and TRBJ2-1, with 7 bases identical to TRBD2. The receptor comes from a human donor in a cohort sampled during active COVID-19. Sequenced: peripheral blood. This CDR3 is CAISVSGREGTEQFF. In DNA, the CDR3 is TGTGCCATCAGTGTCTCCGGCAGGGAGGGAACTGAGCAGTTCTTC.